The next 26 T cell receptor beta chains were all read from a single sample in a study of blood T cell repertoires in COVID-19. Sequencing was performed with immunoSEQ multiplex PCR; in TCRdb, only in-frame clones are kept and a portion is missing. The table lists roughly 300,000 clones, roughly nine tenths of them singletons. Specimen: peripheral blood. The receptors stem from a woman in her twenties or thirties with COVID-19, enrolled during active disease.

This clone has a single count. V is TRBV11-2 and J is TRBJ1-2, with D perhaps matching TRBD1 (5 bases). Trimming pared 1 base from V and 6 bases from J, leaving 6 bases between. The CDR3 covers 12 residues. From germline, CDR1 is SGHAT and CDR2 FQNNGV. The DNA for the CDR3 is TGTGCCAGCAGCTTAGTGACAGATGGCTACACCTTC. It encodes CASSLVTDGYTF.

This sequence joins TRBV19 and TRBJ1-6; 12 bases are shared with TRBD1. V gave up 7 bases and J gave up 7 bases; unmatched junction bases: 5. The CDR3 extends over 15 amino acids. Germline V gene sequence: CDR1 LNHDA, CDR2 SQIVND (reference sequence). CDR3 residues: CASTWDRGPNSPLHF. The CDR3 nucleotides read TGTGCCAGTACCTGGGACAGGGGGCCGAATTCACCCCTCCACTTT.

The chain links TRBV12-3 or TRBV12-4 to TRBJ1-2; TRBD1 matches at 7 bases. V lost 6 bases, J lost 8 bases, and 9 bases stayed unmatched. The CDR3 is 13 residues long. CDR3 in amino acids: CASSPQGTSGYTF. The CDR3 DNA follows: TGTGCCAGCAGCCCACAGGGGACCAGCGGCTACACCTTC.

The chain links TRBV5-1 to TRBJ1-1, with D unresolved. V was clipped by 2 bases and J by 0 bases, with 11 bases between them. The germline CDR1 and CDR2 sequences are SGHRS and YFSETQ. The CDR3 is made up of 15 amino acids. As DNA, the CDR3 is TGCGCCAGCAGCTTTACACCAAAACTGAACACTGAAGCTTTCTTT. Protein sequence: CASSFTPKLNTEAFF.

The V and J genes are TRBV25-1 and TRBJ1-3; D may be TRBD1 (5 bases). The V gene's germline CDR1 is MGHDK and CDR2 SYGVNS. This CDR3 comprises 14 residues. V was clipped by 3 bases and J by 1 base, with 7 bases between them. The CDR3: CASSETASGNTIYF. The CDR3 DNA sequence: TGTGCCAGCAGTGAGACAGCATCTGGAAACACCATATATTTT.

This chain uses TRBV6-5 with TRBJ2-2; D is unclear. CDR3 length equals 12 residues. The V and J ends lost 4 bases and 6 bases respectively, with 6 bases between them. Looked up from germline, CDR1 is MNHEY and CDR2 is SVGAGI. CDR3: CASSLRSGELFF. The CDR3 DNA reads TGTGCCAGCAGTTTGAGGTCCGGGGAGCTGTTTTTT.

J is TRBJ1-6 and V is TRBV3-1 (or the pseudogene TRBV3-2); 8 positions match TRBD1. Germline values: CDR1 LGHDT, CDR2 YNNKEL (reference sequence). The CDR3 has 14 amino acids. J gave up 4 bases and V 4 bases, and 0 bases lay outside the gene matches. This chain's CDR3 is CASSRTGYNSPLHF. The CDR3 coding sequence is TGTGCCAGCAGCCGGACAGGGTATAATTCACCCCTCCACTTT.

J is TRBJ2-7 and V is TRBV5-5, with 11 bases lining up with TRBD1. The length of the CDR3 is 17 residues. The J segment lost 7 bases and the V segment lost 4 bases, leaving 16 bases of the junction unmatched. Germline CDR1 is SGHKS and CDR2 is YYEKEE (reference sequence). CDR3 region: CASSPSRSTGTGGEQYF. CDR3 DNA: TGTGCCAGCAGCCCCTCGAGAAGTACCGGGACAGGGGGGGAGCAGTACTTC.

The chain links TRBV7-9 to TRBJ2-2; D is undetermined. Trimming cost V 5 bases and J 2 bases, with 9 bases left between them. The CDR3 sequence is 14 residues long. Germline CDR1 and CDR2: SEHNR and FQNEAQ (reference sequence). This chain's CDR3 is CASSPGPNTGELFF. CDR3 nucleotides: TGTGCCAGCAGCCCAGGTCCTAACACCGGGGAGCTGTTTTTT.

The chain recombines TRBV7-8 with TRBJ1-5; 7 nucleotides match TRBD1. Per the germline V gene, CDR1 is SGHVS and CDR2 is FQNEAQ. Trimming took 6 bases from V and 4 from J; bases not matched to a gene: 6. The CDR3 runs 14 residues. The CDR3 is CASSSQGWNQPQHF. The CDR3 DNA follows: TGTGCCAGCAGTTCACAGGGGTGGAATCAGCCCCAGCATTTT.

The V and J genes are TRBV7-9 and TRBJ1-2; D perhaps matches TRBD1 (6 bases). Trimming took off 1 base at V and 4 bases at J, with 16 bases between the two ends. The CDR3 is 16 amino acids. Germline CDR1 reads SEHNR; CDR2 reads FQNEAQ (reference sequence). CDR3 residues: CASSLERGGDRYGYTF. The CDR3 bases are TGTGCCAGCAGCTTAGAACGAGGGGGGGATCGCTATGGCTACACCTTC.

This clone was seen a single time. V is TRBV5-1 and J is TRBJ1-2; D might be TRBD1 (5 bases). This CDR3 comprises 14 residues. V lost 1 base, J lost 4 bases, and 11 bases lay in between. CDR1 SGHRS and CDR2 YFSETQ come from the germline V gene. The CDR3 DNA is TGCGCCAGCAGCTTGTCTGGACAAGCCTATGGCTACACCTTC. Protein: CASSLSGQAYGYTF.

The chain employs TRBV2 and TRBJ1-6; 7 bases are a match to TRBD1. Germline V gene data show CDR1 as SNHLY and CDR2 as FYNNEI. V was clipped by 7 bases and J by 5 bases; unmatched bases: 5. CDR3 length equals 14 residues. In DNA, the CDR3 is TGTGCCAGCATCCGCGGGACAGATAATTCACCCCTCCACTTT. Translating it yields CASIRGTDNSPLHF.

The rearrangement links TRBV18 to TRBJ2-5; 8 bases are a match to TRBD1. Trimming cost V 2 bases and J 4 bases; bases outside gene matches: 3. This CDR3 has 14 residues. In germline, CDR1 is KGHSH, CDR2 LQKENI. In nucleotides, the CDR3 is TGTGCCAGCTCACCAGGACAGGGAGGAGAGACCCAGTACTTC. Residues: CASSPGQGGETQYF.

The V gene is TRBV19, the J gene TRBJ2-1, with 9 bases lining up with TRBD2. Germline V gene data show CDR1 as LNHDA and CDR2 as SQIVND (reference sequence). This CDR3 has 18 amino acids. The trim removed 3 bases at V and 2 bases at J, leaving 11 bases unmatched. The CDR3 DNA is TGTGCCAGTAGTATTTGGGGTGGGGAGCGGGGGGCCTACAATGAGCAGTTCTTC. Protein product: CASSIWGGERGAYNEQFF.

The chain links TRBV7-9 to TRBJ2-1, with D tentatively TRBD2 (6 bases). The germline V and J ends were trimmed by 0 bases and 4 bases, with 13 bases remaining between them. Germline V gene sequence: CDR1 SEHNR, CDR2 FQNEAQ (reference sequence). This CDR3 spans 16 amino acids. CDR3 residues: CASSLAPMAGYNEQFF. DNA for the CDR3: TGTGCCAGCAGCTTAGCGCCGATGGCGGGATACAATGAGCAGTTCTTC.

This chain connects TRBV12-5 to TRBJ2-3, with 8 bases that match TRBD1. The CDR3 contains 15 residues. The V and J ends lost 6 bases and 1 base, in that order; junction bases with no gene match: 6. Germline-derived CDR1 and CDR2 are LGHNT and FRNRAP. In nucleotides, the CDR3 is TGTGCTAGTGGAGGTGGGGGACAGGGCACAGATACGCAGTATTTT. Translating gives CASGGGGQGTDTQYF.

The chain has TRBV5-6 and TRBJ2-3; D unclear. V gave up 1 base and J gave up 2 bases, with 5 bases separating them. The CDR3 contains 13 residues. The germline CDR1 and CDR2 sequences are SGHDT and YYEEEE. In nucleotides, the CDR3 is TGTGCCAGCAGCTTGCAACACACAGATACGCAGTATTTT. Amino acid sequence: CASSLQHTDTQYF.

V usage is TRBV19 and J usage is TRBJ2-1; 7 positions match TRBD1. CDR1 is LNHDA, CDR2 SQIVND, per germline (reference sequence). V shed 1 base and J 4 bases; nucleotides not matched to a gene: 4. The CDR3 is 15 amino acids. The CDR3 bases are TGTGCCAGTAGTATAGCCAAGACAGGGTACAATGAGCAGTTCTTC. It is translated as CASSIAKTGYNEQFF.

The V call is TRBV19, the J call TRBJ2-2, with 13 bases matching TRBD2. CDR1 LNHDA and CDR2 SQIVND come from the germline V gene (reference sequence). V was clipped by 5 bases and J by 0 bases; unmatched bases: 6. The CDR3 loop spans 18 amino acids. The CDR3 spells CASSFKGLAGANTGELFF. The DNA of the CDR3 is TGTGCCAGTAGTTTCAAAGGACTAGCGGGGGCGAACACCGGGGAGCTGTTTTTT.

This rearrangement joins TRBV18 to TRBJ2-7; perhaps TRBD1 as D (5 bases). Germline V gene lookup returns CDR1 KGHSH and CDR2 LQKENI. V lost 4 bases and J lost 4, with 14 bases in between. The CDR3 length is 14 residues. This CDR3 is CASSLRTRKYEQYF. The CDR3 region has the DNA TGTGCCAGCTCACTACGGACAAGGAAGTACGAGCAGTACTTC.

This rearrangement joins TRBV19 to TRBJ1-4; D may be TRBD1 (6 bases). Trimming shortened V by 10 bases and J by 4 bases, and 13 bases separated the two germline ends. CDR1 and CDR2 (germline): LNHDA, SQIVND (reference sequence). CDR3 length: 13 residues. In DNA, the CDR3 is TGTGCCACACAGGGCACCCTTAATGAAAAACTGTTTTTT. It is translated as CATQGTLNEKLFF.

V is TRBV25-1 and J is TRBJ1-1; TRBD1 matches 8 bases. V shed 3 bases and J 7 bases; nucleotides not matched to a gene: 4. The germline V gene has CDR1 MGHDK and CDR2 SYGVNS. This CDR3 spans 13 amino acids. The DNA for the CDR3 is TGTGCCAGCAGTGAGGACAGGGAGGGTGAAGCTTTCTTT. Protein product: CASSEDREGEAFF.

V is TRBV7-2 and J is TRBJ2-3, with TRBD1 matching over 8 bases. CDR1 is SGHTA, CDR2 FQGNSA, per germline. J was trimmed by 2 bases and V by 7 bases; bases with no gene match: 11. The CDR3 runs to 16 residues. CDR3 DNA: TGTGCCAGCACCTTGGGTGGACAGGGTTACACAGATACGCAGTATTTT. Protein sequence: CASTLGGQGYTDTQYF.

The chain employs TRBV7-2 and TRBJ2-1; a possible D gene is TRBD2 (6 bases). CDR3 length: 18 residues. Germline CDR1 reads SGHTA; CDR2 reads FQGNSA. V gave up 5 bases and J gave up 6 bases, with 26 bases separating them. The CDR3 spells CASSPGPKAGTFFNEQFF. Here the CDR3 DNA reads TGTGCCAGCAGCCCCGGTCCCAAAGCCGGGACTTTTTTCAATGAGCAGTTCTTC.

CDR3 nucleotides: TGTGCCACTCGGGACAGGGGGCACTACGAGCAGTACTTC. The encoded protein is CATRDRGHYEQYF. The genes are TRBV24-1 and TRBJ2-7; 12 bases map to TRBD1. The CDR3 covers 13 residues. The germline V gene encodes CDR1 KGHDR and CDR2 SFDVKD. V was pared by 10 bases and J by 3 bases, with 3 bases of the junction left unmatched.